A selection of T cell receptor beta chains follows, all from one sample in a study of T cells in Graves' hyperthyroidism and ophthalmopathy. In TCRdb, the multiplex PCR reads were re-called with MiXCR into one record per CDR3 protein. The repertoire holds 500,000 to 600,000 distinct CDR3 sequences, roughly 50% seen once, with around 19% in the top ten. Input material: peripheral blood or thyroid tissue (not recorded which). The receptors derive from an adult woman with Graves' disease, either hyperthyroidism or ophthalmopathy (not recorded which). CDR3s include the opening cysteine and the closing phenylalanine or tryptophan. The order of the fields is CDR3 length, clone size, V gene, D gene, J gene, CDR3 protein, CDR3 DNA. A D gene is named only where the DNA matches it firmly. Part of the rows lack a size; the others show once, few, many or a class for expanded clones.

16	many	TRBV7-8	.	TRBJ1-5	CARVTPSIYSNQPQHF	TGTGCCAGGGTTACCCCCTCTATTTATAGCAATCAGCCCCAGCATTTT
13	.	TRBV20-1	.	TRBJ1-3	CSASSLGGELPAF	TGCAGTGCCAGCAGCTTAGGAGGGGAATTACCCGCCTTT
12	many	TRBV6-2/TRBV6-3	.	TRBJ1-6	CASSYRGSPLHF	TGTGCCAGCAGTTATCGTGGATCACCCCTCCACTTT
15	.	TRBV6-5	.	TRBJ1-5	CASSPVRGYGQPQHF	TGTGCCAGCAGTCCAGTTAGGGGGTACGGCCAGCCCCAGCATTTT
14	many	TRBV14	.	TRBJ2-2	CASSQYPNTGELFF	TGTGCCAGCAGCCAGTACCCGAACACCGGGGAGCTGTTTTTT
17	many	TRBV5-1	TRBD1	TRBJ2-6	CASSPGTGGSGANVLTF	TGCGCCAGCAGTCCCGGGACAGGGGGCTCTGGGGCCAACGTCCTGACTTTC
15	.	TRBV15	.	TRBJ2-2	CATSRVRQGTGELFF	TGTGCCACCAGCAGAGTACGGCAGGGGACAGGGGAGCTGTTTTTT
14	.	TRBV10-3	.	TRBJ1-6	CAISVGTGNSPLHF	TGTGCCATCAGTGTGGGGACCGGTAATTCACCCCTCCACTTT
14	many	TRBV14	.	TRBJ1-2	CASSHPVRGDGYTF	TGTGCCAGCAGCCACCCTGTCCGCGGGGATGGCTACACCTTC
15	many	TRBV7-8	.	TRBJ1-3	CASSGRVLRGNTIYF	TGTGCCAGCAGCGGCAGGGTACTCCGGGGAAACACCATATATTTT
17	few	TRBV5-6	TRBD1	TRBJ1-3	CASSSYSGGYSGNTIYF	TGTGCCAGCAGTTCATACTCAGGGGGTTACTCTGGAAACACCATATATTTT
14	.	TRBV5-5	.	TRBJ1-6	CASSQDKTDSPLHF	TGTGCCAGCAGCCAAGACAAGACCGATTCACCCCTCCACTTT
16	.	TRBV2	TRBD2	TRBJ2-5	CAIGGGVAEAEETQYF	TGTGCCATCGGGGGAGGGGTAGCCGAAGCGGAGGAGACCCAGTACTTC
15	.	TRBV7-8	.	TRBJ1-4	CASSLGGRLGEKLFF	TGTGCCAGCAGCTTAGGAGGCAGGTTGGGTGAAAAACTGTTTTTT
13	few	TRBV7-9	.	TRBJ2-1	CASSLGTVNEQFF	TGTGCCAGCAGCTTAGGGACAGTCAATGAGCAGTTCTTC
23	many	TRBV7-8	TRBD1	TRBJ2-6	CASSPVRPYRQGNPGSGANVLTF	TGTGCCAGCAGCCCAGTCCGCCCATACAGACAGGGGAATCCCGGGTCTGGGGCCAACGTCCTGACTTTC
14	.	TRBV2	TRBD1	TRBJ1-5	CATRQGHSNQPQHF	TGTGCCACAAGACAGGGGCATAGCAATCAGCCCCAGCATTTT
12	.	TRBV7-9	.	TRBJ1-2	CASSLDRTSTTF	TGTGCCAGCAGCTTAGATAGAACGTCAACTACCTTC
16	.	TRBV10-3	TRBD1	TRBJ1-2	CAIAGQGGRTDYGYTF	TGTGCCATCGCCGGACAGGGGGGCAGAACAGACTATGGCTACACCTTC
13	few	TRBV10-3	.	TRBJ1-6	CAIRSSYNSPLHF	TGTGCCATCCGCAGTTCCTATAATTCACCCCTCCACTTT
14	.	TRBV5-1	.	TRBJ1-6	CASSAGGYNSPLHF	TGCGCCAGCAGCGCGGGGGGGTACAATTCACCCCTCCACTTT
17	.	TRBV7-6	.	TRBJ1-5	CASASSAELHSNQPQHF	TGTGCCAGTGCTAGTAGCGCAGAGTTACATAGCAATCAGCCCCAGCATTTT
13	few	TRBV29-1	.	TRBJ1-2	CSTSGMSNYGYTF	TGCAGTACGTCAGGGATGAGCAACTATGGCTACACCTTC
15	.	TRBV15	.	TRBJ1-6	CATSSFAGTNSPLHF	TGTGCCACCAGCAGCTTTGCGGGGACGAATTCACCCCTCCACTTT
17	.	TRBV7-2	TRBD2	TRBJ2-5	CASSLRGITSVQETQYF	TGTGCCAGCAGCCTACGAGGGATTACTAGCGTACAAGAGACCCAGTACTTC
14	many	TRBV7-3	.	TRBJ1-2	CASSSSGAGSGYTF	TGTGCCAGCAGCTCCTCAGGAGCAGGGTCGGGCTACACCTTC
15	once	TRBV7-6	.	TRBJ1-6	CASSLQTAYNSPLHF	TGTGCCAGCAGCTTACAGACAGCCTATAATTCACCCCTCCACTTT
12	once	TRBV29-1	TRBD1	TRBJ1-2	CSAGGQGKGYTF	TGCAGCGCGGGTGGACAGGGGAAGGGCTACACCTTC
15	many	TRBV4-1	.	TRBJ2-5	CASSQSGLPVETQYF	TGCGCCAGCAGCCAATCCGGACTACCCGTAGAGACCCAGTACTTC
17	.	TRBV2	.	TRBJ2-6	CASSERGADSGANVLTF	TGTGCCAGCAGTGAAAGGGGGGCCGACTCTGGGGCCAACGTCCTGACTTTC
14	.	TRBV5-6	TRBD1	TRBJ1-2	CASIRTGNNYGYTF	TGTGCCAGCATCCGGACAGGGAATAACTATGGCTACACCTTC
12	many	TRBV2	.	TRBJ1-5	CAPAWWGQPQHF	TGTGCCCCGGCCTGGTGGGGTCAGCCCCAGCATTTT